The clone carrying this T cell receptor (beta chain) was counted at least ten times. No antigen is known for it. CDR1 and CDR2 (germline): SGHAT, FQNNGV. CDR3 size: 16 residues. The V end lost 0 bases, the J end lost 2 bases, and 13 bases lay between the germline ends. The data are from a study of early T cells in non-severe SARS-CoV-2 infection. Overall study context: It was bulk RNA from unsorted whole blood that was sequenced, and the chains were unpaired. Study-level points and caveats: The study's VDJdb matching favored anti-spike CD8 responses and missed private and CD4 specificities.

The TCR library protocol was used to attach unique molecular identifiers. These identifiers were attached to individual cDNA molecules. TCRdb analysed the 5' RACE reads with MiXCR anew, one entry per CDR3 protein. The sample includes 90,000 to 120,000 distinct CDR3 sequences, approximately 12% of them seen just once. Sequenced sample: whole blood. The V and J genes are TRBV11-2 and TRBJ2-5; weak D call: TRBD2 (6 bases). The TCR comes from an adult who was a healthcare worker with PCR-confirmed SARS-CoV-2 infection or an uninfected control (not recorded which). The CDR3 nucleotides read TGTGCCAGCAGCTTAGATTTCTGGCGGGATCAAGAGACCCAGTACTTC. Amino acid sequence: CASSLDFWRDQETQYF.